Sequencing of this TCR beta chain was carried out in a study of T cell repertoires in cytomegalovirus infection. Study information: Evidence of both CMV infection and a matching HLA type came from public TCR beta signatures.

This clonotype turned up a few times. Its specificity is not known. From the reads, TCRdb called clonotypes with MiXCR, one entry per CDR3 protein. The sample includes roughly 69,000 distinct CDR3 sequences, 20% of them seen just once. V dropped 10 bases and J dropped 5 bases, with 8 bases sitting between them. The germline V gene has CDR1 SGHVS and CDR2 FNYEAQ. This CDR3 contains 10 residues. The clonotype originates from a human donor in good health (CMV status not recorded). Some clones in this sample may be carry-over from other donors' samples. Sequenced here: CD8+ T cells from cultured PBMCs, sampled from culture after CMV antigen stimulation. The V gene is TRBV7-6, the J gene TRBJ1-2, with D uncertain. Written as DNA, the CDR3 is TGTGCCACCCTAGAATATGGCTACACCTTC. This gives the protein CATLEYGYTF.